Listed below are T cell receptor beta chains from one sample, sequenced in a study of CD8+ T cells in alopecia areata. Sequenced by immunoSEQ multiplex PCR; TCRdb stores in-frame clones only, minus some. This sample carries about 220,000 clones, more than 45% of them seen once, and the ten largest clones take 1.6%. The material was CD4+ T cells sorted from blood, obtained at week 4, from a patient treated with tofacitinib. These receptors were taken from a human donor with alopecia areata. Each CDR3 is given with its conserved first and last residue. The order of the fields is CDR3 length, J gene, V gene, CDR3 protein.

>14|TRBJ1-4|TRBV5-6
CASSSSPLGEKLFF
>13|TRBJ1-2|TRBV2
CASRMDTGHGYTF
>16|TRBJ2-5|TRBV15
CATSKSPATLQETQYF
>18|TRBJ1-4|TRBV7-8
CASSQTGTGRLTNEKLFF
>13|TRBJ1-2|TRBV7-9
CASSLPGQGVPTF
>14|TRBJ1-1|TRBV19
CASSTQGGDTEAFF
>13|TRBJ1-5|TRBV5-1
CASSLRGDQPQHF
>14|TRBJ2-3|TRBV10-3
CAISGKGKTDTQYF
>13|TRBJ2-2|TRBV6-1
CASSENFRGELFF
>13|TRBJ2-7|TRBV6-1
CASRSSLSYEQYF
>14|TRBJ2-7|TRBV29-1
CSVKNREYSYEQYF
>12|TRBJ2-1|TRBV2
CASWDSYNEQFF
>17|TRBJ2-2|TRBV4-1
CASSQGLTSGLTGELFF
>13|TRBJ2-6|TRBV25-1
CASSATGANVLTF
>17|TRBJ2-7|TRBV29-1
CSVSRGWAGPTSYEQYF
>11|TRBJ1-1|TRBV27
CASLDRGKAFF
>11|TRBJ2-3|TRBV29-1
CSVDGGDTQYF
>13|TRBJ1-1|TRBV7-2
CASSLSLNTEAFF
>12|TRBJ1-1|TRBV29-1
CSVGPVTTEAFF
>15|TRBJ2-6|TRBV7-9
CASSLGGSGANVLTF
>12|TRBJ1-6|TRBV2
CASGDTVSPLHF
>14|TRBJ1-1|TRBV6-5
CASSYRGINTEAFF
>15|TRBJ2-2|TRBV11-2
CASSPGQRNTGELFF
>18|TRBJ1-6|TRBV27
CASSSGLYRSSYNSPLHF
>18|TRBJ2-6|TRBV6-1
CASSEEDGGFSGANVLTF
>13|TRBJ2-5|TRBV5-1
CASSPWGTETQYF
>15|TRBJ1-1|TRBV5-1
CASSGTGDPNTEAFF
>16|TRBJ1-2|TRBV29-1
CSVEEFQGITNYGYTF
>15|TRBJ2-7|TRBV7-2
CASSLVGDNRYEQYF
>14|TRBJ2-7|TRBV30
CAWSPGTGGSEQYF
>14|TRBJ1-2|TRBV30
CAWTRRGPVYGYTF
>15|TRBJ1-6|TRBV6-5
CASSLTRDSNSPLHF
>15|TRBJ1-5|TRBV6-5
CASRQDGGLNQPQHF
>15|TRBJ1-5|TRBV18
CASSPSLSSNQPQHF
>14|TRBJ2-2|TRBV4-3
CASSQDRGVGELFF
>15|TRBJ2-1|TRBV15
CATSRDALGDNEQFF
>14|TRBJ2-1|TRBV30
CAWTLGQGGNEQFF